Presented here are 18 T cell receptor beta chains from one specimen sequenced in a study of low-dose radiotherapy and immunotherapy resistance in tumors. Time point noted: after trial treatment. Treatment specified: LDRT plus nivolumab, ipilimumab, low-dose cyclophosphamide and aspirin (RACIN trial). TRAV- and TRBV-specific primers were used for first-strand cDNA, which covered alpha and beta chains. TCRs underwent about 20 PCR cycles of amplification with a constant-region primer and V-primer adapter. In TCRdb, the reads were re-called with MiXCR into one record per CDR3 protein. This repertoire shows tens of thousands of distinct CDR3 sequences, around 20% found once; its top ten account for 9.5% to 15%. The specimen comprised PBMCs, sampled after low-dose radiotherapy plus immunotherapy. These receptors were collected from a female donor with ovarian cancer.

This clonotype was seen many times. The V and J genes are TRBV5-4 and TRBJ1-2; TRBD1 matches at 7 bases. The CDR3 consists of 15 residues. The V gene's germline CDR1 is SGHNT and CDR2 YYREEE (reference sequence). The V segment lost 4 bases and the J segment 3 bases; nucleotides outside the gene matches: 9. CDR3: CASSPRTGGDYGYTF. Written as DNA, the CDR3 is TGTGCCAGCAGCCCCAGGACAGGAGGGGACTATGGCTACACCTTC.

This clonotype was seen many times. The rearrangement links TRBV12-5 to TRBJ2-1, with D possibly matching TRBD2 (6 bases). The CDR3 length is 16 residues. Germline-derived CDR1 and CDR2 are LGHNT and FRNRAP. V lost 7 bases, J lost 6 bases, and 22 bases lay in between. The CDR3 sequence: CASDPEEGANRNEQFF. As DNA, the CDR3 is TGTGCTAGTGACCCTGAGGAGGGAGCTAACCGCAATGAGCAGTTCTTC.

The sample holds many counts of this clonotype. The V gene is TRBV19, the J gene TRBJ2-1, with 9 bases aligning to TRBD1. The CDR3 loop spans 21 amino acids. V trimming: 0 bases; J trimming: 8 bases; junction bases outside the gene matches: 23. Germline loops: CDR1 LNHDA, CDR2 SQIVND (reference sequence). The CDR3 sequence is CASSIDQKTGGAGAGIYEQFF. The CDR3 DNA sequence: TGTGCCAGTAGTATAGATCAAAAAACAGGGGGCGCGGGAGCGGGAATATATGAGCAGTTCTTC.

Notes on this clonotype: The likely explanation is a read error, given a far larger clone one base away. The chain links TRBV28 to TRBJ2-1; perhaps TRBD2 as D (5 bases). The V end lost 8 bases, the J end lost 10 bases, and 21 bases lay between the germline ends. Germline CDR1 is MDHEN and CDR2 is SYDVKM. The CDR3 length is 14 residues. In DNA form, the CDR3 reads TGTGCCAGCCGCCCCGGGCGGGCCCCCTACGAGCAGTTCTTC. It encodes CASRPGRAPYEQFF.

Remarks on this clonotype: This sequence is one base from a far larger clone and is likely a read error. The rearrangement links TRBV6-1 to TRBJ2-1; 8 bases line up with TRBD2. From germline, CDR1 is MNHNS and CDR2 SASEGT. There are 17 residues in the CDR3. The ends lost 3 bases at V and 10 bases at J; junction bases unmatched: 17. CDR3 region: CASSDDGGRWVKHEQFF. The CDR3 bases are TGTGCCAGCAGTGATGATGGCGGGAGGTGGGTTAAGCACGAGCAGTTCTTC.

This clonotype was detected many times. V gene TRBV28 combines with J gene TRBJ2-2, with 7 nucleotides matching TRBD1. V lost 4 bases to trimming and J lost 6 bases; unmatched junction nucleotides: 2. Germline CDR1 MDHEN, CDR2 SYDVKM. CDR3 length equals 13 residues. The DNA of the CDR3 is TGTGCCAGCAGTTCAGGGGGTGCCGGGGAGCTGTTTTTT. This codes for CASSSGGAGELFF.

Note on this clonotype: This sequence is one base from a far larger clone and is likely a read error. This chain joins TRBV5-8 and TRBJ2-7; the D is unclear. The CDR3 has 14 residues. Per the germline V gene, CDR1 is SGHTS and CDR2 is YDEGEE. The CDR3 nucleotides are TGTGCCAGCAGCTTGGGGACGAGCTCCTACGAGCACTACTTC. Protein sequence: CASSLGTSSYEHYF.

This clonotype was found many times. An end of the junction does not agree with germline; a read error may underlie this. CDR3 in DNA: TGTGCCTGGGGGTACAGGGGTACCCTTGGCACCACATATTTT. It yields the protein CAWGYRGTLGTTYF. This sequence joins TRBV30 and TRBJ1-3; 7 bases align to TRBD1. Germline V gene data show CDR1 as GTSNPN and CDR2 as SVGIG (reference sequence). The CDR3 consists of 14 residues. The entire variable domain, with the rest obtained from reference TRBV30 and TRBJ1-3, is as follows: SQTIHQWPATLVQPVGSPLSLECTVEGTSNPNLYWYRQAAGRGLQLLFYSVGIGQISSEVPQNLSASRPQDRQFILSSKKLLLSDSGFYLCAWGYRGTLGTTYFGEGSWLTVV.

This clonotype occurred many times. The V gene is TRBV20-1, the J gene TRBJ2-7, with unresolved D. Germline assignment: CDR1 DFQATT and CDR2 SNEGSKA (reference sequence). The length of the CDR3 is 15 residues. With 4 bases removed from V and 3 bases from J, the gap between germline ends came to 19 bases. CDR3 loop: CSANVPLPPNYEQYF. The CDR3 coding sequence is TGCAGTGCTAACGTACCCCTTCCTCCAAACTACGAGCAGTACTTC.

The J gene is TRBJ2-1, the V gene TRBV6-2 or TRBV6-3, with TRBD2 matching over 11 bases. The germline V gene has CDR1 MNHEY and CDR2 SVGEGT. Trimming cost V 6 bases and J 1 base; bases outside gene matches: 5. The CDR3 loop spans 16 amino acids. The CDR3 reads CASRLAGGESYNEQFF. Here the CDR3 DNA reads TGTGCCAGCAGATTAGCGGGAGGGGAGTCCTACAATGAGCAGTTCTTC.

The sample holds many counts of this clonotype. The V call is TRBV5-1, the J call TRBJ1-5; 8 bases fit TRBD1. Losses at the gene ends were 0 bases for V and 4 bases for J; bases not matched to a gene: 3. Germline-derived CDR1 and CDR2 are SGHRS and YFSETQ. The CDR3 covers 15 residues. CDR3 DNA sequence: TGCGCCAGCAGCTTGGCAGGGGGCTGGAATCAGCCCCAGCATTTT. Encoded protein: CASSLAGGWNQPQHF.

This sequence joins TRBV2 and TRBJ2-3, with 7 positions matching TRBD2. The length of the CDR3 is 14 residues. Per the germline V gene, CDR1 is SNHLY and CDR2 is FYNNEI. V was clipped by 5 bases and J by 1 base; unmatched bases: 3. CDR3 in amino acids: CASSQSGGTDTQYF. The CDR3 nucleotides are TGTGCCAGCAGTCAAAGCGGGGGCACAGATACGCAGTATTTT.

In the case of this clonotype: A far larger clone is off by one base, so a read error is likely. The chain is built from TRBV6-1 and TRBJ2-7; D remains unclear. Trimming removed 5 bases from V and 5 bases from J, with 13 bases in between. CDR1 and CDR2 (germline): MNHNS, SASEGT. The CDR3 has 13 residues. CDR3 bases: TGTGCCAGCAGTTACGGCCGGATCAACGAGCAGTACTTC. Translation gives CASSYGRINEQYF.

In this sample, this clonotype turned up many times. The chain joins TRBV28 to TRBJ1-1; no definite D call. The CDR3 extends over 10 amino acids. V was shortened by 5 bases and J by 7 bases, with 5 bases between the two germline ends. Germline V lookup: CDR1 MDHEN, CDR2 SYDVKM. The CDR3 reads CASSELEAFF. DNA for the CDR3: TGTGCCAGCAGTGAACTTGAAGCTTTCTTT.

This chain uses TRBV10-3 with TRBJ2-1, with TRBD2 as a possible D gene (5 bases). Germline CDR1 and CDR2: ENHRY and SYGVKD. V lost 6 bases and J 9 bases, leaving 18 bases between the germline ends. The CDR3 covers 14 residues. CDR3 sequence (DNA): TGTGCCATCAGGTCCCTACTCGGGGATGGTGAGCAGTTCTTC. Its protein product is CAIRSLLGDGEQFF.

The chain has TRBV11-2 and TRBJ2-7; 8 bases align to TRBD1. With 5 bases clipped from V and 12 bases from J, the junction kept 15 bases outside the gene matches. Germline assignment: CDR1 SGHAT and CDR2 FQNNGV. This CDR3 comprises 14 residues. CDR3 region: CASSIKTGESPTYF. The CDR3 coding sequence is TGTGCCAGCAGCATAAAGACAGGGGAGTCCCCGACGTACTTC.

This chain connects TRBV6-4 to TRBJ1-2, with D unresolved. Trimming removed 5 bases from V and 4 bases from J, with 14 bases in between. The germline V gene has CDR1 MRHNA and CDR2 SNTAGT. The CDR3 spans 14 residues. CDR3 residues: CASSLRPGGYGYTF. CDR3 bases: TGTGCCAGCAGTCTCCGCCCCGGCGGCTATGGCTACACCTTC.

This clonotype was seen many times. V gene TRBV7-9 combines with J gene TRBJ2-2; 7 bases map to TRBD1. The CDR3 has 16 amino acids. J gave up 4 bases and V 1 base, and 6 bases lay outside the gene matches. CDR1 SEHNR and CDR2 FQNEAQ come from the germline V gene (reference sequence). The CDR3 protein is CASSLVTGPRTGELFF. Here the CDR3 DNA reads TGTGCCAGCAGCTTAGTGACAGGGCCACGCACCGGGGAGCTGTTTTTT.